Listed here are 3 T cell receptor beta chains from one sample, sequenced in a study of a mutant IDH1 vaccine in newly diagnosed glioma. Sequenced by immunoSEQ multiplex PCR; TCRdb stores in-frame clones only, minus some. The sample lists some 22,000 clones, approximately 93% occurring once. Time point specified: baseline, week 1 (first vaccination visit). Treatment in this sample: pre-vaccination baseline after standard-of-care therapy. The starting material was PBMCs, obtained from a glioma patient treated with radiotherapy, temozolomide or both. The receptor source for this set is a man aged 25 to 40 with glioma.

This sequence joins TRBV2 and TRBJ2-3; a weak D match, TRBD2 (6 bases). Trimming removed 4 bases at V and 2 bases at J, with 16 bases between. The length of the CDR3 is 16 residues. The germline CDR1 and CDR2 sequences are SNHLY and FYNNEI. CDR3 loop: CASSVGLAPLTDTQYF. DNA of the CDR3: TGTGCCAGCAGTGTAGGGCTAGCGCCACTCACAGATACGCAGTATTTT.

The chain is built from TRBV7-2 and TRBJ2-1; the match to TRBD1 covers 7 bases. Looked up from germline, CDR1 is SGHTA and CDR2 is FQGNSA. V was clipped by 7 bases and J by 0 bases; unmatched bases: 9. This CDR3 is 16 amino acids long. CDR3 nucleotides: TGTGCCAGCATCAAGCCGGGACAGAACTCCTACAATGAGCAGTTCTTC. This translates into CASIKPGQNSYNEQFF.

V is TRBV19 and J is TRBJ2-7; D gene ambiguous. Looked up from germline, CDR1 is LNHDA and CDR2 is SQIVND (reference sequence). The germline V and J ends were trimmed by 5 bases and 3 bases, with 14 bases remaining between them. This CDR3 has 14 amino acids. Here the CDR3 DNA reads TGTGCCAGTAGTCGAAACACACTATACTACGAGCAGTACTTC. It specifies CASSRNTLYYEQYF.